The clone carrying this T cell receptor (beta chain) was picked up one time. The record originates from a study of blood T cell repertoires in COVID-19. Study details: Samples representing acute and convalescent COVID-19 were sourced from the United States, Italy and Spain. PBMCs, B-cell-depleted T cells, or T cells were the source of the cDNA or gDNA that made up the material.

Authors' methods: Researchers report that nucleated cell counts were estimated from reference gene primer amplification. Method: immunoSEQ multiplex PCR; TCRdb's copy keeps in-frame clones and lacks some. Clonal size and the V and J genes are those of that table, whereas D and trimming came from the DNA. Here the sample spans under 65,000 clones, 91% being singletons. The ends lost 4 bases at V and 1 base at J; junction bases unmatched: 6. The CDR3 runs 16 residues. Germline V gene lookup returns CDR1 SGHNT and CDR2 YENEEA. The rearrangement uses TRBV11-3 and TRBJ2-2; 7 bases match TRBD1. Sequencing was carried out using peripheral blood. The receptor was derived from a human donor in a cohort sampled during active COVID-19. For the CDR3, the DNA is TGTGCCAGCAGCTCCACATGGGACAGGAACACCGGGGAGCTGTTTTTT. The encoded protein is CASSSTWDRNTGELFF.